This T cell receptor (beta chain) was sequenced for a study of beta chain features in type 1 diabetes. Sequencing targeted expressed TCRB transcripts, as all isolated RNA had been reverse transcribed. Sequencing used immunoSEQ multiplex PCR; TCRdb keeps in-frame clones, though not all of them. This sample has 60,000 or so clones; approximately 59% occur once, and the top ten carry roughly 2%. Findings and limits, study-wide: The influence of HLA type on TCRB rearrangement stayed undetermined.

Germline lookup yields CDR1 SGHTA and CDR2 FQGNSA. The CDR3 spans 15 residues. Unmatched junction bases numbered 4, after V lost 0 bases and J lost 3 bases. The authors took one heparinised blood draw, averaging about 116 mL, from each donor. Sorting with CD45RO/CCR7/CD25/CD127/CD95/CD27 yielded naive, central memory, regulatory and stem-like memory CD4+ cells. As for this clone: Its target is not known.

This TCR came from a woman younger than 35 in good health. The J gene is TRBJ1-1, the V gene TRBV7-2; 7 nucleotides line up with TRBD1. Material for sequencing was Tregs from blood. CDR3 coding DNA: TGTGCCAGCAGCTTAGCTAGGACAGGAGACACTGAAGCTTTCTTT. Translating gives CASSLARTGDTEAFF. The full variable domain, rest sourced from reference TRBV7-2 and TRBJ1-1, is GAGVSQSPSNKVTEKGKDVELRCDPISGHTALYWYRQSLGQGLEFLIYFQGNSAPDKSGLPSDRFSAERTGGSVSTLTIQRTQQEDSAVYLCASSLARTGDTEAFFGQGTRLTVV.